This T cell receptor beta chain was identified during a study of T-cell reconstitution after alpha-beta-depleted transplantation in children. The study, taken as a whole, reports: Counts and diversity of T cells one year after transplant came mostly from newly produced T cells. Several hundred expanded graft clones reportedly gave rise to the alpha-beta T cells present about two months after transplant.

At least ten counts were recorded for this clonotype. Its antigen is not identified. TCRbeta library construction was performed incorporating unique molecular identifiers. TCRdb analysed the PCR reads with MiXCR anew, one entry per CDR3 protein. The table shows approximately 500,000 distinct CDR3 sequences, with roughly a tenth occurring only once. Germline V gives CDR1 SGHRS, CDR2 YFSETQ. V shed 3 bases and J shed 4 bases, with 9 bases lying between them. The CDR3 contains 13 residues. This clonotype was sampled from a child aged 2 to 10 with inherited bone marrow failure, due to receive a stem cell transplant. This chain uses TRBV5-1 with TRBJ2-3, with D maybe TRBD2 (6 bases). The source material was PBMCs, sampled before TCRalphabeta/CD19-depleted stem cell transplant. The DNA for the CDR3 is TGCGCCAGCAGCTGGGGGGTCTCAGATACGCAGTATTTT. Amino acids: CASSWGVSDTQYF.